This T cell receptor beta chain was obtained from a study of T cells in Graves' hyperthyroidism and ophthalmopathy. Study context: The authors collected peripheral blood at initial diagnosis, before any treatment.

In this sample, this clonotype turned up once. This could be a read error, since a much larger clone is one nucleotide away. Among the patients, aged 18 to 65, hyperthyroidism was newly diagnosed and had lasted under 2 months. Trimming left V 0 bases short and J 3 bases short, with 5 bases between. CDR1 DFQATT and CDR2 SNEGSKA come from the germline V gene (reference sequence). This CDR3 has 12 amino acids. RNA transcripts were the template for amplifying TCR beta CDR3 regions. The HTBI primer set drove a first-round RT-PCR of the TCR CDR3. TCRdb called the multiplex PCR reads again in MiXCR, with one record for every CDR3 protein. The repertoire holds about 840,000 distinct CDR3 sequences, approximately 40% seen once, with around 10% in the top ten.

The genes are TRBV20-1 and TRBJ1-1; D not certain. Sequencing used blood. This clonotype was obtained from a man aged 18-30 years with Graves' hyperthyroidism. The CDR3 DNA reads as TGCAGTGCTAGAGACATGGACACTGAAGCTTTCTTT. Residues: CSARDMDTEAFF.